This entry concerns a single TCR beta chain. Its cognate antigen is unknown. These data originate in a study of cytomegalovirus exposure and HLA in healthy donors. The study's findings and limits: A list of around 160 TCR beta chains associated with cytomegalovirus was given. Most TCR sequences were rare, but some public TCRs occurred in many donors.

The assay was immunoSEQ multiplex PCR, and TCRdb's table has in-frame clones only and misses some. Of roughly 200,000 clones listed, about 89% are singletons. V lost 0 bases and J lost 9, with 12 bases in between. This CDR3 has 14 residues. Per germline, CDR1 MNHEY and CDR2 SVGAGI. The sequenced material came from PBMCs. The TCR originated in a man aged 30-40 years in good health and CMV-seropositive. The rearrangement joins TRBV6-5 to TRBJ1-5; D remains unclear. The CDR3 here is CASSYSIVGGPQHF. In DNA, the CDR3 is TGTGCCAGCAGTTACTCGATTGTTGGTGGGCCCCAGCATTTT.